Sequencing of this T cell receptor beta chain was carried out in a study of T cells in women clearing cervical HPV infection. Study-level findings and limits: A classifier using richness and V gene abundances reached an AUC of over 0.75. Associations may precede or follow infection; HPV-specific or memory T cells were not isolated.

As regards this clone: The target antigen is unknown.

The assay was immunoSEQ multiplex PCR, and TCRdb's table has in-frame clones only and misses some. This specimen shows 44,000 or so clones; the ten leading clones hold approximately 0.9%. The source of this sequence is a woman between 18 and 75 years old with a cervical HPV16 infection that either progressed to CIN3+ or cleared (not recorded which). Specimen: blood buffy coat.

The part of the CDR3 DNA that was read is TGTGCCAGCAGCTTAGCTCGAAGCTCACCCACC. Protein product: CASSLARSSPT. The CDR3 reads in full as CASSLARSSPTIYF. The genes are TRBV11-2 and TRBJ1-3; no clear D gene. The sequenced fragment ends 3 residues before the CDR3 boundary, so the rest is inferred from the germline J gene. Trimming shortened V by 1 base and J by 9 bases, and 13 bases separated the two germline ends. The CDR3 has 14 amino acids. Germline CDR1 SGHAT, CDR2 FQNNGV.